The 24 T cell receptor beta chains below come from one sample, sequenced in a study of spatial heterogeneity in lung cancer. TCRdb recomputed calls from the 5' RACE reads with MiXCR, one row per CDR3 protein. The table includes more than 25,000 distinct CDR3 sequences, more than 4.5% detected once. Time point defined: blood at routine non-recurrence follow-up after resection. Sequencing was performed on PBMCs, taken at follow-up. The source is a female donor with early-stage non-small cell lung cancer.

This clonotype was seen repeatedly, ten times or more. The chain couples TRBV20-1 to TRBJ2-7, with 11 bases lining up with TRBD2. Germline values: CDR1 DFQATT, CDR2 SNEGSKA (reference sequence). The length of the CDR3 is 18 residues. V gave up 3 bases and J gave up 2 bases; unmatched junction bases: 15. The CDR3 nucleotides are TGCAGTGCTAGTTTTGTGGGACTTAGCGGGAGGGCCCCCTACGAGCAGTACTTC. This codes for CSASFVGLSGRAPYEQYF.

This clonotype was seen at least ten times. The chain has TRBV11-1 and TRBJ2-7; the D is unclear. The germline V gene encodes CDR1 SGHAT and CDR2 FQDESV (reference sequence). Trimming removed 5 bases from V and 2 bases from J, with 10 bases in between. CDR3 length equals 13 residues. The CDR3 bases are TGTGCCAGCAGCGCTCCGGCTACCTACGAGCAGTACTTC. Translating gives CASSAPATYEQYF.

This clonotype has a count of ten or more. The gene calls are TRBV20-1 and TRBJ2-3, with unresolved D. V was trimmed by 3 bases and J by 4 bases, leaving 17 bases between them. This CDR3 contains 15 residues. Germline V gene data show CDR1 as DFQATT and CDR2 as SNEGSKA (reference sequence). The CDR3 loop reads CSASLPTSESDTQYF. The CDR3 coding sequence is TGCAGTGCTAGTCTCCCGACATCTGAGTCAGATACGCAGTATTTT.

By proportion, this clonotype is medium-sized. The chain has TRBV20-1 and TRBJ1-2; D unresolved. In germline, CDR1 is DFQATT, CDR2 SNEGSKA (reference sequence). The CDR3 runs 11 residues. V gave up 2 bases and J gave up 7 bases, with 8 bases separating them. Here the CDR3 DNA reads TGCAGTGCTAGACAGGTCCGTGGCTACACCTTC. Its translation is CSARQVRGYTF.

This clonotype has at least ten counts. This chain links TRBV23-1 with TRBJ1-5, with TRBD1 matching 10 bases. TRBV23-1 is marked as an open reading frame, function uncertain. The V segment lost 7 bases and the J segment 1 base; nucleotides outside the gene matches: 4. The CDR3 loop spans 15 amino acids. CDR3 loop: CASTRTGGSNQPQHF. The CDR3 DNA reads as TGCGCCAGCACGCGGACAGGGGGGAGCAATCAGCCCCAGCATTTT.

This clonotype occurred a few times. The CDR3 region has the DNA TGCAGTGCTACCAGGGGGACAGGAAATTCACCCCTCCACTTT. Residues: CSATRGTGNSPLHF. V gene TRBV20-1 combines with J gene TRBJ1-6; TRBD1 matches 8 bases. The CDR3 sequence is 14 residues long. Germline CDR1 DFQATT, CDR2 SNEGSKA (reference sequence). Trimming cost V 4 bases and J 7 bases; bases outside gene matches: 6.

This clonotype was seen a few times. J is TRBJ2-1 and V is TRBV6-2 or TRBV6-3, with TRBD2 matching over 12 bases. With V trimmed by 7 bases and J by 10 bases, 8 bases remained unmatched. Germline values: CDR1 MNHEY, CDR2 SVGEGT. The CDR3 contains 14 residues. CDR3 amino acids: CASIPRLAGVEQFF. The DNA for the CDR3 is TGTGCCAGCATTCCCCGACTAGCGGGGGTAGAGCAGTTCTTC.

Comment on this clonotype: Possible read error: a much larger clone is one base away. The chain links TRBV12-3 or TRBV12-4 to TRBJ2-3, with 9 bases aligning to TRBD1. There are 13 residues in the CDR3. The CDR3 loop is CTSRDTGTGKQYF. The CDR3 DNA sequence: TGTACCAGCAGGGATACCGGGACAGGGAAGCAGTATTTT.

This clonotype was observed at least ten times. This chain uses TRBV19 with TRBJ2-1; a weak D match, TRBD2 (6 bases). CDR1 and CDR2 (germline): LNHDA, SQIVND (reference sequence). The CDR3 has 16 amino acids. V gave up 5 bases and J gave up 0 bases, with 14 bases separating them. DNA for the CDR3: TGTGCCAGTAGTCGTGACGGGGGTGGCTCCTACAATGAGCAGTTCTTC. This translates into CASSRDGGGSYNEQFF.

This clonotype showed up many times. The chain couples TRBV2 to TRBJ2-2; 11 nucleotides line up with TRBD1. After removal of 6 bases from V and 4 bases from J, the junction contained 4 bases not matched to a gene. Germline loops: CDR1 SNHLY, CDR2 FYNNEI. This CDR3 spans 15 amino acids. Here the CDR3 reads CASSPDRGRTGELFF. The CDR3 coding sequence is TGTGCCAGCAGCCCGGACAGGGGGCGCACCGGGGAGCTGTTTTTT.

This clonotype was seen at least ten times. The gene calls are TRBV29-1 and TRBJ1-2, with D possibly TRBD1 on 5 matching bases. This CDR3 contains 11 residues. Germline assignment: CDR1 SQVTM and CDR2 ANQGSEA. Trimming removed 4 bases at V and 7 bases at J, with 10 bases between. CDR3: CSVVTGGGYTF. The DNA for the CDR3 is TGCAGCGTTGTTACAGGAGGTGGCTACACCTTC.

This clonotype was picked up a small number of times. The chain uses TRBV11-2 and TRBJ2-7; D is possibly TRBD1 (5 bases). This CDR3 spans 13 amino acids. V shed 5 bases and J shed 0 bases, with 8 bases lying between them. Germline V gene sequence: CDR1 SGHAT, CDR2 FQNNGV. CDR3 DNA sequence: TGTGCCAGCAGCCAGACAGCCTCCTACGAGCAGTACTTC. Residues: CASSQTASYEQYF.

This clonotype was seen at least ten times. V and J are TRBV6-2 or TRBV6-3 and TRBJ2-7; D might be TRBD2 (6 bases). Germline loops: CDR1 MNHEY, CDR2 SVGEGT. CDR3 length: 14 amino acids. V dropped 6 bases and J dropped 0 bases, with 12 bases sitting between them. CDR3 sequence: CASSSIADSYEQYF. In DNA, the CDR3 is TGTGCCAGCAGCTCGATAGCGGACTCCTACGAGCAGTACTTC.

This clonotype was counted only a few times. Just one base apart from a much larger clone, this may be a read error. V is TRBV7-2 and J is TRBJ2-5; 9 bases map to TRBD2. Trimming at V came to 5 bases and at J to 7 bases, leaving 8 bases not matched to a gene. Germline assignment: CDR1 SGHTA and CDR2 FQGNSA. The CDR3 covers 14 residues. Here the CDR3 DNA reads TGTGCCAGCAGCGAGCGGGAGGTCCCACGGACCCAGTACTTC. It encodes CASSEREVPRTQYF.

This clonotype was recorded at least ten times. The CDR3 DNA reads TGTGCCAGCAGCAAGGGACAGGGGGCCGAGGGGACCCAGTACTTC. As protein: CASSKGQGAEGTQYF. V and J are TRBV6-1 and TRBJ2-5; 12 bases match TRBD1. This CDR3 contains 15 residues. Germline values: CDR1 MNHNS, CDR2 SASEGT. The ends lost 6 bases at V and 7 bases at J; junction bases unmatched: 9.

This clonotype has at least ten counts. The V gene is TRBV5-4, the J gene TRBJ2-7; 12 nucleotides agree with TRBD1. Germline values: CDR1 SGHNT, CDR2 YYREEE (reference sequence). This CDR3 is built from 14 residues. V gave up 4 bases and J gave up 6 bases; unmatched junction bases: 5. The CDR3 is CASSRGQGAVEQYF. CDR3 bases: TGTGCCAGCAGCCGGGGACAGGGGGCTGTCGAGCAGTACTTC.

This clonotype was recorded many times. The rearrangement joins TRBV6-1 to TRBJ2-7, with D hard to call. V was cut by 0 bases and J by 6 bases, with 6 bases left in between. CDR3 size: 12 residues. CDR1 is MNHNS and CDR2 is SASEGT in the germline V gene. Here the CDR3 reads CASSEAMSEQYF. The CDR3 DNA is TGTGCCAGCAGTGAAGCTATGAGCGAGCAGTACTTC.

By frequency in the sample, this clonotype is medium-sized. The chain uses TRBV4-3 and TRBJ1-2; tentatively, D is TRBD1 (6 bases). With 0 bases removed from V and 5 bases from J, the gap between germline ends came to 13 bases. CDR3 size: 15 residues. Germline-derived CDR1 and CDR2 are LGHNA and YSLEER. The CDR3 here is CASSQELQGMYGYTF. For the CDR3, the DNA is TGCGCCAGCAGCCAAGAGTTGCAGGGGATGTATGGCTACACCTTC.

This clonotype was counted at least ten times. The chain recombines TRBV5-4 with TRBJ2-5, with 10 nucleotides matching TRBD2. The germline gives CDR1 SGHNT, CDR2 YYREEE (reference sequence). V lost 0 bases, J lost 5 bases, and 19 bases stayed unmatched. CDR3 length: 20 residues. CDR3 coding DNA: TGTGCCAGCAGCTTGGCCCCAGGAGGATCTAGCGGGGGTTCTGTTGAGACCCAGTACTTC. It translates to CASSLAPGGSSGGSVETQYF. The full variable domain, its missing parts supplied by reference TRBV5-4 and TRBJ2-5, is ETGVTQSPTHLIKTRGQQVTLRCSSQSGHNTVSWYQQALGQGPQFIFQYYREEENGRGNFPPRFSGLQFPNYSSELNVNALELDDSALYLCASSLAPGGSSGGSVETQYFGPGTRLLVL.

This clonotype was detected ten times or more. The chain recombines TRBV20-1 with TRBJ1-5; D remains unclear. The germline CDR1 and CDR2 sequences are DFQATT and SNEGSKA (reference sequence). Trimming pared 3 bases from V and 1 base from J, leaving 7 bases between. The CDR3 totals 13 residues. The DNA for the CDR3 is TGCAGTGCTAGGGGAGTAAGCAATCAGCCCCAGCATTTT. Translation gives CSARGVSNQPQHF.

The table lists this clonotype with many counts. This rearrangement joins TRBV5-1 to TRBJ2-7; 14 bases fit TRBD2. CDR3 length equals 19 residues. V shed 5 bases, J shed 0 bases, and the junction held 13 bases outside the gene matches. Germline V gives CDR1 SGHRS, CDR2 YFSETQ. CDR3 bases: TGCGCCAGCAGTCGGCGCGGGGGACTAGCGGGAGACCCCTCCTACGAGCAGTACTTC. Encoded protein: CASSRRGGLAGDPSYEQYF.

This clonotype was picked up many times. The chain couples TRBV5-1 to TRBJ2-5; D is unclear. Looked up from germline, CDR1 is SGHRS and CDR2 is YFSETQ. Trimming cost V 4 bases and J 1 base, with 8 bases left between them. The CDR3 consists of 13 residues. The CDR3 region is CASSDGRQETQYF. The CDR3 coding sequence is TGCGCCAGCAGCGACGGGCGCCAAGAGACCCAGTACTTC.

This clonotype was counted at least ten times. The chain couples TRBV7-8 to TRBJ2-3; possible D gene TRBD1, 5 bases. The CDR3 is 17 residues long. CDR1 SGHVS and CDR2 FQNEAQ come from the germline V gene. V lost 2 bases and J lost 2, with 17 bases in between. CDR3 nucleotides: TGTGCCAGCAGCTTACGAACAGGCCCGACCGACACAGATACGCAGTATTTT. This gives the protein CASSLRTGPTDTDTQYF.

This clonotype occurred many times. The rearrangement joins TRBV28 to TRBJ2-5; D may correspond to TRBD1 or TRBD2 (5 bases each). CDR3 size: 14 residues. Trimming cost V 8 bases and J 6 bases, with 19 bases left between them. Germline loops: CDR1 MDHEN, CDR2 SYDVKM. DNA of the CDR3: TGTGCCAGCGTCCCCGGGGACCCCCGGAAGACCCAGTACTTC. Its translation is CASVPGDPRKTQYF.